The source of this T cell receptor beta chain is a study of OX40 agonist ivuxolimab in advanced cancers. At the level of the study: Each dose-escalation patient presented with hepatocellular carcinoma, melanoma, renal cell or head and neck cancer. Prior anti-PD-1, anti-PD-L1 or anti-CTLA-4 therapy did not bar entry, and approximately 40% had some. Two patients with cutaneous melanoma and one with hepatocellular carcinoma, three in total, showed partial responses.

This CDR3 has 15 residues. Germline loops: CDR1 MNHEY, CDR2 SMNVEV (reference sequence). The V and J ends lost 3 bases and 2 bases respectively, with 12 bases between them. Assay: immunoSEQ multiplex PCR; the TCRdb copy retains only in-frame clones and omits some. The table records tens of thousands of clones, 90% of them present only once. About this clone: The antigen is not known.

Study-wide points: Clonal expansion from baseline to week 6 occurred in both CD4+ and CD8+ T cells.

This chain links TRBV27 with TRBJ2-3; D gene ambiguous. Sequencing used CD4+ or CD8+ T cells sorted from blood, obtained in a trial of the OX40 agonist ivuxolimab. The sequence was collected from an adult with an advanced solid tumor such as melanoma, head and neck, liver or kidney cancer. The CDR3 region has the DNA TGTGCCAGCAGTTTGGAGTCCCCTCACACAGATACGCAGTATTTT. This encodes CASSLESPHTDTQYF.